This TCR beta chain was documented in a study of cytomegalovirus exposure and HLA in healthy donors. The CDR3 sequence is 13 residues long. Germline assignment: CDR1 SNHLY and CDR2 FYNNEI. Details on this clone: A much bigger clone sits one base away, suggesting this may be a read error.

PCR used 60 Vbeta primers and 13 Jbeta primers. This table comes from immunoSEQ multiplex PCR, and its TCRdb copy is limited to in-frame clones, with some not included. The sample carries about 220,000 clones, roughly 75% recorded once. Sequencing was performed on PBMCs. The sequence derives from a woman aged 30 to 39 in good health and CMV-seronegative. The chain is built from TRBV2 and TRBJ1-5, with D possibly TRBD1 on 6 matching bases. CDR3 residues: CDSSADSSWPQHF. CDR3 nucleotides: TGTGACAGCAGTGCGGACAGCTCATGGCCCCAGCATTTT.